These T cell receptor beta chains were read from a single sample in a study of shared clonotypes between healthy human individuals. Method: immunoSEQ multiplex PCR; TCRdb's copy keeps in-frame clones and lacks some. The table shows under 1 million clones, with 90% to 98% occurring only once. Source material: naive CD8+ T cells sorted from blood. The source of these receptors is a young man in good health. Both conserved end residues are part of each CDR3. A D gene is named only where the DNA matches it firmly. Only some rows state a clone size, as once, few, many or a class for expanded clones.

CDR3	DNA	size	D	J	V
CASSHSPNNGPTVGQYF	TGTGCCAGCAGCCATAGCCCGAATAATGGGCCAACCGTAGGGCAGTACTTC	.	.	TRBJ2-7	TRBV16
CSVEETGRGEKLFF	TGCAGCGTTGAAGAGACAGGGAGGGGAGAAAAACTGTTTTTT	.	TRBD1	TRBJ1-4	TRBV29-1
CATSRGPGRGNYEQYF	TGTGCCACCAGCAGAGGGCCTGGGAGAGGTAATTACGAGCAGTACTTC	.	.	TRBJ2-7	TRBV15
CASSPAPGTGELFF	TGTGCCAGCTCACCAGCCCCGGGAACCGGGGAGCTGTTTTTT	.	.	TRBJ2-2	TRBV18
CASTAADTQYF	TGTGCCAGCACGGCCGCAGATACGCAGTATTTT	once	.	TRBJ2-3	TRBV6-5
CASSHGTSGPDTQYF	TGTGCCAGCAGCCACGGGACTAGCGGGCCTGATACGCAGTATTTT	.	TRBD2	TRBJ2-3	TRBV7-2
CASSSLGVEQYF	TGTGCCAGCAGCTCACTAGGGGTCGAGCAGTACTTC	.	.	TRBJ2-7	TRBV5-5
CSVSDRSSYEQYF	TGCAGCGTTTCTGACAGGAGCTCCTACGAGCAGTACTTC	.	.	TRBJ2-7	TRBV29-1
CASSLATVYGYTF	TGTGCCAGCAGCTTAGCGACCGTTTATGGCTACACCTTC	once	.	TRBJ1-2	TRBV11-2
CASSSVNSRGSWETQYF	TGTGCCAGCAGCTCGGTGAATAGTCGGGGGAGCTGGGAGACCCAGTACTTC	.	.	TRBJ2-5	TRBV11-2
CASSLIGTSGSNEQFF	TGCGCCAGCAGCTTGATAGGGACTAGCGGCTCCAATGAGCAGTTCTTC	.	TRBD2	TRBJ2-1	TRBV5-1
CASSPRRTSGLTYEQYF	TGTGCCAGCAGCCCCAGACGAACTAGCGGGTTAACCTACGAGCAGTACTTC	.	TRBD2	TRBJ2-7	TRBV11-2
CASREQGYEQYF	TGTGCCAGCAGGGAACAGGGATACGAGCAGTACTTC	few	.	TRBJ2-7	TRBV7-2
CSVLSDTQYF	TGCAGCGTTCTCTCCGATACGCAGTATTTT	.	.	TRBJ2-3	TRBV29-1
CASSLLAGGPSHGEQYF	TGTGCCAGCAGTTTGCTAGCGGGAGGGCCGTCGCATGGCGAGCAGTACTTC	.	TRBD2	TRBJ2-7	TRBV27
CASSPGRGKYNEQFF	TGTGCCAGCAGCCCGGGCCGGGGAAAGTACAATGAGCAGTTCTTC	.	.	TRBJ2-1	TRBV9
CAIRADPGTGGLQRISYTF	TGTGCCATCAGAGCGGACCCCGGGACAGGGGGCCTCCAGCGGATCAGCTACACCTTC	.	TRBD1	TRBJ1-2	TRBV10-3
CASSIQLAGTSYNEQFF	TGTGCCAGTAGTATACAACTAGCGGGAACTTCCTACAATGAGCAGTTCTTC	.	TRBD2	TRBJ2-1	TRBV19
CASSVDDGTASYNEQFF	TGTGCCAGCAGCGTAGACGACGGGACAGCCTCCTACAATGAGCAGTTCTTC	once	TRBD1	TRBJ2-1	TRBV9
CASSLSVGASNEKLFF	TGTGCCAGCAGCCTCTCCGTGGGGGCCTCGAATGAAAAACTGTTTTTT	.	.	TRBJ1-4	TRBV11-2
CAISGPAGETQYF	TGTGCCATCAGTGGACCCGCGGGGGAGACCCAGTACTTC	.	.	TRBJ2-5	TRBV10-3
CASSEDGTSGTYEQYF	TGTGCCAGCAGTGAAGACGGGACTAGCGGGACCTACGAGCAGTACTTC	.	TRBD2	TRBJ2-7	TRBV27
CASSPDRGAGYGYTF	TGCGCCAGCAGCCCGGACAGGGGGGCGGGCTATGGCTACACCTTC	.	TRBD1	TRBJ1-2	TRBV5-1
CASSLAGESYEQYF	TGTGCCAGCAGTCTAGCGGGAGAATCCTACGAGCAGTACTTC	once	TRBD2	TRBJ2-7	TRBV11-3
CASSESPYSISSYEQYF	TGTGCCAGCAGTGAATCACCCTACAGCATTTCCTCCTACGAGCAGTACTTC	once	.	TRBJ2-7	TRBV6-1
CASSLDRRNEQYF	TGTGCCAGCAGTTTGGACAGGCGAAACGAGCAGTACTTC	.	TRBD1	TRBJ2-7	TRBV5-4
CASGLAGGKETQYF	TGTGCCAGCGGACTAGCGGGAGGGAAAGAGACCCAGTACTTC	.	TRBD2	TRBJ2-5	TRBV6-6
CASSVGTTGSNQPQHF	TGTGCCAGCAGCGTAGGGACGACAGGGAGCAATCAGCCCCAGCATTTT	.	TRBD1	TRBJ1-5	TRBV7-2
CATRWDIALAGAFNEQYF	TGTGCCACCCGATGGGACATAGCACTAGCGGGAGCCTTTAACGAGCAGTACTTC	.	TRBD2	TRBJ2-7	TRBV7-9
CASSSPLVNIQYF	TGTGCCAGCAGCTCTCCCCTCGTAAACATTCAGTACTTC	.	.	TRBJ2-4	TRBV9
CASSITDLSYEQYF	TGTGCCAGTAGTATTACGGACTTAAGCTACGAGCAGTACTTC	.	.	TRBJ2-7	TRBV19
CATSDVSGLGDNEQFF	TGTGCCACCAGCGATGTTAGCGGCCTTGGGGACAATGAGCAGTTCTTC	.	.	TRBJ2-1	TRBV15
CSVKGRQTNYGYTF	TGCAGCGTCAAAGGACGGCAGACTAACTATGGCTACACCTTC	.	.	TRBJ1-2	TRBV29-1
CASSFLQLAGGNEQYF	TGTGCCAGCAGCTTTCTCCAACTAGCGGGAGGGAACGAGCAGTACTTC	.	.	TRBJ2-7	TRBV12-1
CASSEVGVGYEQYF	TGTGCCAGCAGTGAGGTGGGAGTGGGCTACGAGCAGTACTTC	.	.	TRBJ2-7	TRBV2
CASRRPGAYNEQFF	TGTGCCAGCCGACGGCCGGGCGCCTACAATGAGCAGTTCTTC	.	.	TRBJ2-1	TRBV27
CAIRPGQGADTQYF	TGTGCCATCAGGCCGGGACAGGGGGCAGATACGCAGTATTTT	.	TRBD1	TRBJ2-3	TRBV10-3
CASSVIAGGSGEQFF	TGTGCCAGCAGCGTTATTGCGGGAGGGTCAGGTGAGCAGTTCTTC	.	TRBD2	TRBJ2-1	TRBV9
CASSELAQFNTGANVLTF	TGTGCCAGCAGCGAACTTGCCCAGTTTAATACTGGGGCCAACGTCCTGACTTTC	.	.	TRBJ2-6	TRBV4-2
CASSHSPGQGEEKLFF	TGTGCCAGCAGCCATTCCCCGGGACAGGGTGAGGAAAAACTGTTTTTT	.	TRBD1	TRBJ1-4	TRBV7-9
CASSSGQDHYEQYF	TGCGCCAGCAGCTCCGGACAGGATCACTACGAGCAGTACTTC	.	TRBD1	TRBJ2-7	TRBV4-1
CASSLWTDGDTQYF	TGTGCCAGCAGCTTGTGGACAGACGGAGATACGCAGTATTTT	.	.	TRBJ2-3	TRBV11-2
CASSLGSYWTTIGYTF	TGTGCCAGCAGCTTGGGGTCATACTGGACAACAATTGGCTACACCTTC	.	.	TRBJ1-2	TRBV5-6
CASSLLAWDTEAFF	TGTGCCAGCAGTTTACTGGCGTGGGACACTGAAGCTTTCTTT	.	.	TRBJ1-1	TRBV27
CASSHLTTGAGELFF	TGCGCCAGCAGCCACCTGACTACGGGGGCCGGGGAGCTGTTTTTT	.	.	TRBJ2-2	TRBV4-1
CASSFASGKNTGELFF	TGTGCCAGCAGCTTTGCTAGCGGGAAGAACACCGGGGAGCTGTTTTTT	.	.	TRBJ2-2	TRBV12-1
CASSLSRTGSSYNEQFF	TGTGCCAGCAGTTTATCCCGGACAGGGAGCTCCTACAATGAGCAGTTCTTC	.	TRBD1	TRBJ2-1	TRBV27
CASSPGIYGYTF	TGTGCCAGTAGTCCCGGGATCTATGGCTACACCTTC	.	.	TRBJ1-2	TRBV19
CASNDRASTGELFF	TGTGCCAGTAATGACCGGGCCAGCACCGGGGAGCTGTTTTTT	few	.	TRBJ2-2	TRBV19
CASSTNEQFF	TGTGCCAGCAGCACCAATGAGCAGTTCTTC	.	.	TRBJ2-1	TRBV7-9
CSVCLETHEQYF	TGCAGCGTTTGTCTAGAGACCCACGAGCAGTACTTC	.	.	TRBJ2-7	TRBV29-1
CASSQEGLGSYEQYF	TGCGCCAGCAGCCAAGAGGGACTTGGTTCCTACGAGCAGTACTTC	.	.	TRBJ2-7	TRBV4-1